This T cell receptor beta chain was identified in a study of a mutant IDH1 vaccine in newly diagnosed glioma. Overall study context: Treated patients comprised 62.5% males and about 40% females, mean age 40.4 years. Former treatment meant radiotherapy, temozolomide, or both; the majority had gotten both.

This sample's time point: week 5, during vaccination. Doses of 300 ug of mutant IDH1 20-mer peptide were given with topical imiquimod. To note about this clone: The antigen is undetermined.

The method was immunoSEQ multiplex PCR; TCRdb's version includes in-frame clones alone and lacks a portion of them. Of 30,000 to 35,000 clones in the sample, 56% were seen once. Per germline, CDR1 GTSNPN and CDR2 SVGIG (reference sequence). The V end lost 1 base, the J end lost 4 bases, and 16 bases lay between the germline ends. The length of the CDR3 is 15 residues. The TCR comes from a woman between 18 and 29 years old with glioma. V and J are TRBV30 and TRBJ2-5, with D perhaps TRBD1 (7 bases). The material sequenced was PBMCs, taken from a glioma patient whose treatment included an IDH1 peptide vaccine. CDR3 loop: CAWSDATGRLETQYF. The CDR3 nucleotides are TGTGCCTGGAGTGATGCGACAGGGAGGTTAGAGACCCAGTACTTC.